Sequencing of this TCR beta chain was carried out in a study of blood T cell repertoires in COVID-19. Study background: From T cells, B-cell-depleted T cells, or PBMCs came the material, which was cDNA or gDNA.

Enrolment of Seattle patients took place during active infection, and they were followed longitudinally. As handled by the study authors: The authors estimated nucleated cell counts from reference gene primer amplification. TCRdb's copy holds only in-frame clones and misses some; the assay was immunoSEQ multiplex PCR. From that table come the V and J calls and clone size; the DNA was used to work out D and trimming. The profile covers nearly 95,000 clones, with around 74% appearing a single time and around 3.9% taken by the ten largest. This CDR3 contains 21 residues. The junction had 21 bases not matched to a gene; V was cut back by 3 bases and J by 2 bases. Germline CDR1 reads MDHEN; CDR2 reads SYDVKM.

The sample taken for sequencing was peripheral blood. The chain uses TRBV28 and TRBJ1-5; TRBD1 matches 8 bases. This TCR was recovered from a man between 65 and 80 years old with COVID-19, enrolled during active disease. The CDR3 reads CASSFGQGQGRWSGGNQPQHF. CDR3 nucleotide sequence: TGTGCCAGCAGTTTCGGACAGGGCCAGGGGAGGTGGAGTGGTGGCAATCAGCCCCAGCATTTT.